These 28 T cell receptor beta chains were all obtained from the same sample, sequenced in a study of T cells in Graves' hyperthyroidism and ophthalmopathy. RNA transcripts gave rise to amplified TCR beta CDR3 regions. HTBI primers drove first-round RT-PCR of the TCR CDR3. A single record per CDR3 protein comes from TCRdb applying MiXCR to the multiplex PCR reads. The sample has over 200,000 distinct CDR3 sequences, about 17% seen once. Specimen: blood. The receptors were sampled from a middle-aged man with Graves' hyperthyroidism.

A word on this clonotype: One end of the junction is discordant with germline, which a read error may explain. This rearrangement joins TRBV6-1 to TRBJ1-1, with D perhaps matching TRBD1 (5 bases). This CDR3 contains 14 residues. The germline V gene encodes CDR1 MNHNS and CDR2 SASEGT. The CDR3 protein is CASRRAEGNTEACF. CDR3 in DNA: TGTGCCAGCAGACGTGCAGAGGGGAACACTGAAGCTTGCTTT.

This clonotype was found many times. This rearrangement joins TRBV20-1 to TRBJ1-2; perhaps TRBD1 as D (5 bases). In germline, CDR1 is DFQATT, CDR2 SNEGSKA (reference sequence). The CDR3 extends over 17 amino acids. Trimming left V 2 bases short and J 2 bases short, with 21 bases between. DNA for the CDR3: TGCAGTGCTAGACGAACCCGTCCCCAACAGGACAACTATGGCTACACCTTC. It specifies CSARRTRPQQDNYGYTF.

This clonotype was seen repeatedly, ten times or more. The chain is built from TRBV6-1 and TRBJ1-6; D is uncertain. CDR3 length: 13 residues. Germline V lookup: CDR1 MNHNS, CDR2 SASEGT. The V end lost 2 bases, the J end lost 4 bases, and 3 bases lay between the germline ends. CDR3 sequence reads: CASSERYNSPLHF. Here the CDR3 DNA reads TGTGCCAGCAGTGAACGGTATAATTCACCCCTCCACTTT.

The genes are TRBV2 and TRBJ2-7, with D possibly called TRBD1 or TRBD2 (5 bases each). V shed 6 bases and J shed 3 bases, with 9 bases lying between them. The CDR3 is made up of 12 amino acids. Germline lookup yields CDR1 SNHLY and CDR2 FYNNEI. The CDR3 loop reads CASRYGGYEQYF. CDR3 nucleotide sequence: TGTGCCAGCAGATATGGGGGCTACGAGCAGTACTTC.

There are many counts of this clonotype. This chain joins TRBV28 and TRBJ1-1; D is unclear. The CDR3 loop spans 14 amino acids. Trimming stripped 0 bases from V and 1 base from J, with 6 bases between. From germline, CDR1 is MDHEN and CDR2 SYDVKM. In DNA, the CDR3 is TGTGCCAGCAGTTTATGGGGCCGGAACACTGAAGCTTTCTTT. As protein: CASSLWGRNTEAFF.

The chain carries TRBV2 and TRBJ2-3, with 16 bases aligning to TRBD2. The CDR3 is made up of 16 amino acids. V trimming: 8 bases; J trimming: 4 bases; junction bases outside the gene matches: 6. In germline, CDR1 is SNHLY, CDR2 FYNNEI. CDR3 amino acids: CASEPGLAGGSDTQYF. Here the CDR3 DNA reads TGTGCCAGCGAACCGGGACTAGCGGGGGGGTCAGATACGCAGTATTTT.

V is TRBV15 and J is TRBJ1-1, with TRBD1 matching over 8 bases. After removal of 6 bases from V and 7 bases from J, the junction contained 7 bases not matched to a gene. The CDR3 sequence is 13 residues long. Germline CDR1 and CDR2: LNHNV and YYDKDF (reference sequence). The CDR3 DNA reads as TGTGCCACCAGTACTCAGGGGGCAGGTGAAGCTTTCTTT. Residues: CATSTQGAGEAFF.

This clonotype was seen ten or more times. The gene calls are TRBV28 and TRBJ2-7; D gene ambiguous. The CDR3 loop spans 13 amino acids. Trimming took off 6 bases at V and 0 bases at J, with 9 bases between the two ends. Germline V gene lookup returns CDR1 MDHEN and CDR2 SYDVKM. Here the CDR3 DNA reads TGTGCCAGCAGGGGGTCGTTCTCCTACGAGCAGTACTTC. It is translated as CASRGSFSYEQYF.

This clonotype was counted at least ten times. This rearrangement joins TRBV28 to TRBJ1-4; D is ambiguous. The CDR3 contains 16 residues. Germline V CDR1 and CDR2: MDHEN, SYDVKM. Deletions cut 3 bases from V and 4 bases from J, with 15 bases between. The CDR3 here is CASSFPGRSYNEKLFF. The CDR3 DNA reads as TGTGCCAGCAGTTTCCCGGGTCGATCTTATAATGAAAAACTGTTTTTT.

This clonotype was counted many times. DNA of the CDR3: TGTGCCAGCACCACGCCTAACACCGGGGAGCTGTTTTTT. Protein sequence: CASTTPNTGELFF. This rearrangement joins TRBV6-2 or TRBV6-3 to TRBJ2-2, with D unclear. The length of the CDR3 is 13 residues. The V and J ends lost 7 bases and 2 bases respectively, with 8 bases between them. Germline lookup yields CDR1 MNHEY and CDR2 SVGEGT.

This clonotype was observed at least ten times. The chain links TRBV27 to TRBJ1-6, with 9 bases identical to TRBD1. The CDR3 is 16 residues long. V dropped 10 bases and J dropped 9; count of bases not matched to a gene: 16. Germline V gene data show CDR1 as MNHEY and CDR2 as SMNVEV (reference sequence). CDR3 bases: TGTGCCACCTTACGGCCCAACAGGGGGCGGAGTTCACCCCTCCACTTT. It is translated as CATLRPNRGRSSPLHF.

This clonotype was counted a few times. V is TRBV20-1 and J is TRBJ1-5, with 11 bases fitting TRBD1. This CDR3 spans 16 amino acids. The germline V gene encodes CDR1 DFQATT and CDR2 SNEGSKA (reference sequence). The V segment lost 6 bases and the J segment 0 bases; nucleotides outside the gene matches: 7. In DNA form, the CDR3 reads TGCAGTGCAGAGGGGACAGGGGGTTATAGCAATCAGCCCCAGCATTTT. As protein: CSAEGTGGYSNQPQHF.

This clonotype was seen many times. V and J are TRBV20-1 and TRBJ2-3; perhaps TRBD2 as D (6 bases). This CDR3 is 15 amino acids long. CDR1 is DFQATT and CDR2 is SNEGSKA in the germline V gene (reference sequence). V was cut by 3 bases and J by 1 base, with 14 bases left in between. This CDR3 is CSASPPGGGTDTQYF. The CDR3 DNA reads as TGCAGTGCTAGCCCCCCAGGCGGGGGCACAGATACGCAGTATTTT.

The chain employs TRBV14 and TRBJ1-4; D is uncertain. V lost 0 bases to trimming and J lost 0 bases, with 5 bases between them. CDR1 is SGHDN and CDR2 is FVKESK in the germline V gene. This CDR3 spans 15 amino acids. The CDR3 loop reads CASSQEVTTNEKLFF. CDR3 DNA: TGTGCCAGCAGCCAAGAGGTGACAACTAATGAAAAACTGTTTTTT.

This clonotype was picked up many times. This chain links TRBV7-9 with TRBJ2-1; the D gene is possibly TRBD1 (5 bases). Trimming removed 4 bases at V and 5 bases at J, with 18 bases between. CDR1 SEHNR and CDR2 FQNEAQ come from the germline V gene (reference sequence). The CDR3 totals 16 residues. This CDR3 is CASSSPESRADNEQFF. CDR3 coding DNA: TGTGCCAGCAGCTCCCCCGAATCCAGGGCCGACAATGAGCAGTTCTTC.

There are many counts of this clonotype. CDR3: CASSHDSNYGYTF. For the CDR3, the DNA is TGTGCCAGCAGCCACGACAGTAACTATGGCTACACCTTC. This chain uses TRBV11-2 with TRBJ1-2, with D perhaps TRBD1 (5 bases). Per the germline V gene, CDR1 is SGHAT and CDR2 is FQNNGV. The CDR3 covers 13 residues. Deletions cut 5 bases from V and 1 base from J, with 8 bases between. The whole variable domain, remainder taken from reference TRBV11-2 and TRBJ1-2, is EAGVAQSPRYKIIEKRQSVAFWCNPISGHATLYWYQQILGQGPKLLIQFQNNGVVDDSQLPKDRFSAERLKGVDSTLKIQPAKLEDSAVYLCASSHDSNYGYTFGSGTRLTVV.

The chain uses TRBV9 and TRBJ2-7; tentatively, D is TRBD1 or TRBD2 (5 bases each). Trimming removed 2 bases from V and 2 bases from J, with 17 bases in between. The germline CDR1 and CDR2 sequences are SGDLS and YYNGEE. CDR3 length: 16 residues. The CDR3 coding sequence is TGTGCCAGCAGCGTGGGCGCCGGGACGGAAGCCTACGAGCAGTACTTC. As protein: CASSVGAGTEAYEQYF.

This clonotype was detected many times. The chain carries TRBV2 and TRBJ2-3, with a weak D call TRBD1 (6 bases). The CDR3 length is 13 residues. Germline V gene data show CDR1 as SNHLY and CDR2 as FYNNEI. Trimming cost V 5 bases and J 7 bases, with 13 bases left between them. CDR3 sequence reads: CASSRTGPYTQYF. The CDR3 nucleotides are TGTGCCAGCAGTCGCACAGGGCCGTATACGCAGTATTTT.

This clonotype was recorded at least ten times. The chain links TRBV9 to TRBJ2-3; 9 positions match TRBD2. J was trimmed by 3 bases and V by 2 bases; bases with no gene match: 4. This CDR3 region has 15 residues. The V gene's germline CDR1 is SGDLS and CDR2 YYNGEE. This chain's CDR3 is CASSVLLAGTDTQYF. The DNA of the CDR3 is TGTGCCAGCAGCGTCCTTCTAGCGGGGACAGATACGCAGTATTTT.

There are many counts of this clonotype. The chain employs TRBV20-1 and TRBJ2-3, with D possibly being TRBD2 (6 bases). The CDR3 contains 14 residues. Trimming removed 4 bases from V and 0 bases from J, with 11 bases in between. The germline V gene has CDR1 DFQATT and CDR2 SNEGSKA (reference sequence). CDR3: CSAKGLFSTDTQYF. CDR3 coding DNA: TGCAGTGCTAAAGGACTATTTAGCACAGATACGCAGTATTTT.

This sequence joins TRBV6-2 or TRBV6-3 and TRBJ1-6; TRBD1 aligns across 9 bases. The trim removed 5 bases at V and 9 bases at J, leaving 5 bases unmatched. This CDR3 is built from 14 residues. The germline V gene has CDR1 MNHEY and CDR2 SVGEGT. CDR3 bases: TGTGCCAGCAGTCCCGGGACAGGGTTTTCACCCCTCCACTTT. It is translated as CASSPGTGFSPLHF.

The V call is TRBV11-2, the J call TRBJ2-2; the D gene is possibly TRBD2 (6 bases). V gave up 0 bases and J gave up 0 bases, with 8 bases separating them. The CDR3 spans 16 residues. CDR1 is SGHAT and CDR2 is FQNNGV in the germline V gene. The DNA of the CDR3 is TGTGCCAGCAGCTTAGATAGCGGCGCGAACACCGGGGAGCTGTTTTTT. Translating gives CASSLDSGANTGELFF.

The chain uses TRBV7-2 and TRBJ1-1; 9 nucleotides align to TRBD1. CDR1 and CDR2 (germline): SGHTA, FQGNSA. The CDR3 covers 12 residues. The trim removed 5 bases at V and 11 bases at J, leaving 6 bases unmatched. CDR3: CASSLTGTGAFF. The CDR3 nucleotides read TGTGCCAGCAGCCTTACCGGGACAGGGGCTTTCTTT. The full variable domain, completed using reference TRBV7-2 and TRBJ1-1, is GAGVSQSPSNKVTEKGKDVELRCDPISGHTALYWYRQSLGQGLEFLIYFQGNSAPDKSGLPSDRFSAERTGGSVSTLTIQRTQQEDSAVYLCASSLTGTGAFFGQGTRLTVV.

This clonotype was observed at least ten times. The gene calls are TRBV19 and TRBJ2-7; 11 nucleotides align to TRBD2. Germline lookup yields CDR1 LNHDA and CDR2 SQIVND (reference sequence). V gave up 4 bases and J gave up 1 base; unmatched junction bases: 6. The CDR3 has 16 residues. The CDR3 here is CASSRSGTSGSYEQYF. For the CDR3, the DNA is TGTGCCAGTAGTAGATCCGGGACTAGCGGTTCCTACGAGCAGTACTTC. The whole variable domain, remainder taken from reference TRBV19 and TRBJ2-7, is DGGITQSPKYLFRKEGQNVTLSCEQNLNHDAMYWYRQDPGQGLRLIYYSQIVNDFQKGDIAEGYSVSREKKESFPLTVTSAQKNPTAFYLCASSRSGTSGSYEQYFGPGTRLTVT.

In its sample, this clonotype was seen many times. The rearrangement joins TRBV3-1 to TRBJ2-1; 12 bases are a match to TRBD1. The junction had 8 bases not matched to a gene; V was cut back by 4 bases and J by 4 bases. The CDR3 extends over 17 amino acids. Germline lookup yields CDR1 LGHDT and CDR2 YNNKEL (reference sequence). The CDR3 sequence is CASSPLGTGGSYNEQFF. In DNA form, the CDR3 reads TGTGCCAGCAGCCCACTCGGGACAGGGGGCTCGTACAATGAGCAGTTCTTC.

This clonotype was counted only a few times. V is TRBV4-3 and J is TRBJ1-2, with D possibly matching TRBD1 (5 bases). This CDR3 spans 18 amino acids. The germline V gene has CDR1 LGHNA and CDR2 YSLEER. Trimming stripped 0 bases from V and 6 bases from J, with 23 bases between. CDR3: CASSQELTTGTIKNGYTF. The CDR3 coding sequence is TGCGCCAGCAGCCAAGAATTGACCACAGGCACTATTAAGAATGGCTACACCTTC.

The chain links TRBV12-3 or TRBV12-4 to TRBJ2-2; 9 bases align to TRBD2. This CDR3 comprises 14 residues. Trimming cost V 6 bases and J 6 bases; bases outside gene matches: 5. The CDR3 sequence is CASRTGLAAGELFF. The DNA of the CDR3 is TGTGCCAGCAGGACGGGACTAGCTGCCGGGGAGCTGTTTTTT.

This clonotype was detected many times. V and J are TRBV6-1 and TRBJ1-2, with D uncertain. The CDR3 covers 14 residues. Trimming left V 0 bases short and J 4 bases short, with 9 bases between. Germline CDR1 and CDR2: MNHNS and SASEGT. The CDR3 DNA sequence: TGTGCCAGCAGTGAAGCCACACCAGTCTATGGCTACACCTTC. It is translated as CASSEATPVYGYTF.